The table lists the clone carrying this T cell receptor (beta chain) with many counts. The data are from a study of T cells after yellow fever vaccination. Trimming took 4 bases from V and 5 from J; bases not matched to a gene: 11. The CDR3 loop spans 16 amino acids. Germline lookup yields CDR1 MDHEN and CDR2 SYDVKM. Via MiXCR, TCRdb re-called the 5' RACE reads, giving one row per CDR3 protein. The data hold over 120,000 distinct CDR3 sequences, with 5% to 8% observed a single time. This specimen was CD4+ T cells sorted from PBMCs, taken 10 days after the yellow fever booster vaccination. The origin of this receptor is a man aged 25 to 40 who received the YFV17D yellow fever vaccine. The J gene is TRBJ2-5, the V gene TRBV28, with TRBD1 matching over 9 bases. The CDR3 sequence: CASSSGKRTGVETQYF. DNA for the CDR3: TGTGCCAGCAGTTCCGGAAAAAGGACAGGGGTGGAGACCCAGTACTTC.